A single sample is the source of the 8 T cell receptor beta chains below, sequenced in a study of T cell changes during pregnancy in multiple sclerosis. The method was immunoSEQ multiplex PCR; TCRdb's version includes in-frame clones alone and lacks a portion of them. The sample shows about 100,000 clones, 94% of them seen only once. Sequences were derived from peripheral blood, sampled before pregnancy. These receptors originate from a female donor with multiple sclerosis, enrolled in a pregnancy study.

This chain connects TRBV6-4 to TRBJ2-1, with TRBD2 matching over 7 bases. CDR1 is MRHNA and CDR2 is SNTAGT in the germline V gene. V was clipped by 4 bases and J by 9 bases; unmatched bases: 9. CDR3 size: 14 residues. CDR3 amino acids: CASSGGSEAGEQFF. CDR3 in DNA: TGTGCCAGCAGTGGCGGGAGTGAAGCGGGTGAGCAGTTCTTC.

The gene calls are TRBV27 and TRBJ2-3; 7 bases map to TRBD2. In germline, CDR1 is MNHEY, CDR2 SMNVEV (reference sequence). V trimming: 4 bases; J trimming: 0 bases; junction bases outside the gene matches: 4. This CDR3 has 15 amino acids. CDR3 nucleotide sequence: TGTGCCAGCAGTTCCCCTAGCGGTAGCACAGATACGCAGTATTTT. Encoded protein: CASSSPSGSTDTQYF.

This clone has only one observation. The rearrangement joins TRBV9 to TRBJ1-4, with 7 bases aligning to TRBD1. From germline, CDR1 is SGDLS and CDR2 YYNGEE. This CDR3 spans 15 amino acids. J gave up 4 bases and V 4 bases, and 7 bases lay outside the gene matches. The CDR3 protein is CASSHRGGSNEKLFF. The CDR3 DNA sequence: TGTGCCAGCAGCCACAGGGGAGGCAGTAATGAAAAACTGTTTTTT.

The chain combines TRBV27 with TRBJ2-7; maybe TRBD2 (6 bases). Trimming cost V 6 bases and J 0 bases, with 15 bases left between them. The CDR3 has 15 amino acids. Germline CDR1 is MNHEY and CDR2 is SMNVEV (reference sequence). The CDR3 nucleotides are TGTGCCAGCAGCCGTATCGGCGGGGTCTCCTACGAGCAGTACTTC. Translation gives CASSRIGGVSYEQYF.

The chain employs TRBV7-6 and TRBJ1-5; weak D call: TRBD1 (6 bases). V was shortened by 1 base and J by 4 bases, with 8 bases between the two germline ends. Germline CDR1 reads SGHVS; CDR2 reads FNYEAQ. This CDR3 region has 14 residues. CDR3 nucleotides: TGTGCCAGCAGCTTAGGGCAGGGGAATCAGCCCCAGCATTTT. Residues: CASSLGQGNQPQHF. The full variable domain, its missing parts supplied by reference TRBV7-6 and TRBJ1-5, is GAGVSQSPRYKVTKRGQDVALRCDPISGHVSLYWYRQALGQGPEFLTYFNYEAQQDKSGLPNDRFSAERPEGSISTLTIQRTEQRDSAMYRCASSLGQGNQPQHFGDGTRLSIL.

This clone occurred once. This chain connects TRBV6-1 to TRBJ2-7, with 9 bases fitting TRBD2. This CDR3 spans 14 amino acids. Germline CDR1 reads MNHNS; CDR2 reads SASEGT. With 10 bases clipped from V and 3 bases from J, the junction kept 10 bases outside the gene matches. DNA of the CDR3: TGTGCCATCTCGGTCTCTAGCGGGATCTACGAGCAGTACTTC. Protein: CAISVSSGIYEQYF.

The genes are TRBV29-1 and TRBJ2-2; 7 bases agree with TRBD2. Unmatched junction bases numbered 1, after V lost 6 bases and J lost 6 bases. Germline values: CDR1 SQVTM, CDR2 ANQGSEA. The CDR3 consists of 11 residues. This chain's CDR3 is CSVGGSGELFF. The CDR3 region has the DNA TGCAGCGTGGGGGGGTCCGGGGAGCTGTTTTTT.

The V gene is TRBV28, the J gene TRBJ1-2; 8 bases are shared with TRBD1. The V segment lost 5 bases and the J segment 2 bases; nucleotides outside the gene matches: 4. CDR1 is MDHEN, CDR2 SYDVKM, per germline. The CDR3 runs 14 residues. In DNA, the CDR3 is TGTGCCAGCAGTGGGAGACAGGGGAACTATGGCTACACCTTC. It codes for CASSGRQGNYGYTF.